The sequence of this TCR beta chain was determined in a study of early T cells in non-severe SARS-CoV-2 infection. At the level of the study: The input, bulk RNA from unsorted whole blood, was sequenced, and chains were unpaired. Overall study findings and caveats: Matching with VDJdb favored anti-spike CD8 responses (missing private and CD4 specificities).

This clonotype has just a few counts. What it binds is unknown. Individual cDNA molecules were tagged with unique molecular identifiers. From the 5' RACE reads, TCRdb called clonotypes with MiXCR, one entry per CDR3 protein. The sample yields roughly 61,000 distinct CDR3 sequences, roughly a tenth seen once. CDR1 is MNHEY, CDR2 SVGEGT, per germline. Trimming stripped 6 bases from V and 2 bases from J, with 2 bases between. The CDR3 runs 11 residues. The sequence was collected from an adult who was a healthcare worker with PCR-confirmed SARS-CoV-2 infection or an uninfected control (not recorded which). Material for sequencing was whole blood. The chain couples TRBV6-2 or TRBV6-3 to TRBJ2-1; no firm D call. The CDR3 sequence: CASRAYNEQFF. The DNA for the CDR3 is TGTGCCAGCAGAGCCTACAATGAGCAGTTCTTC.